Listed here is a single TCR beta chain. Cohort 3 donors were reported recovered after two negative PCRs, clearance, or symptom resolution. These data belong to a study of blood T cell repertoires in COVID-19. Overall study: There were acute and convalescent COVID-19 samples, and they came from the United States, Italy and Spain.

Per the original data handling: Nucleated cell counts were estimated from reference gene primer amplification. Here immunoSEQ multiplex PCR was the method, and the copy in TCRdb shows in-frame clones only, minus some. That table supplies the V and J calls and clone size; D and trimming were determined from the DNA. This sample has about 380,000 clones; approximately 89% occur once, and the top ten carry around 1.3%. CDR3 length: 14 residues. Unmatched junction bases numbered 5, after V lost 8 bases and J lost 7 bases. Germline V gene data show CDR1 as MNHEY and CDR2 as SVGAGI. The sequence came from a young man who had recovered from COVID-19. The chain links TRBV6-5 to TRBJ1-6; TRBD1 aligns across 10 bases. The sample was PBMCs or T cells enriched from blood (not recorded which). CDR3 protein: CASLDRGLNSPLHF. DNA of the CDR3: TGTGCCAGCCTCGACAGGGGGCTAAATTCACCCCTCCACTTT.